This TCR beta chain is from a study of blood T cell repertoires in COVID-19. This table comes from immunoSEQ multiplex PCR, and its TCRdb copy is limited to in-frame clones, with some not included. The sample carries around 81,000 clones, 85% to 90% recorded once. The germline V gene encodes CDR1 GTSNPN and CDR2 SVGIG (reference sequence). V was shortened by 1 base and J by 5 bases, with 9 bases between the two germline ends. The CDR3 consists of 13 residues. The sequenced material came from peripheral blood. V usage is TRBV30 and J usage is TRBJ1-5, with unresolved D. This TCR was recovered from a woman older than 75 with acute or convalescent COVID-19. CDR3 in amino acids: CAWSEQVDQPQHF. The CDR3 DNA reads TGTGCCTGGAGTGAGCAGGTAGATCAGCCCCAGCATTTT.